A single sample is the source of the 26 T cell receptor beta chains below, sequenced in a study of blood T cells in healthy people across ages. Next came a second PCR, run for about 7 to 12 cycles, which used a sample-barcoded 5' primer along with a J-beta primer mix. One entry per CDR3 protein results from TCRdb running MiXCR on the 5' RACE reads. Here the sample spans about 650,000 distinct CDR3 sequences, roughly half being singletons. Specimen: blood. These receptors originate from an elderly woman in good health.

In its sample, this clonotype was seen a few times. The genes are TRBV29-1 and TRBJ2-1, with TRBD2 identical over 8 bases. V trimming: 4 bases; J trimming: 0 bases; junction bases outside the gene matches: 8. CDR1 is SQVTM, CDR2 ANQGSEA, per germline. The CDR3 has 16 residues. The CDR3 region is CSVALSGRASYNEQFF. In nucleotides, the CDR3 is TGCAGCGTTGCCCTATCCGGGAGGGCCTCCTACAATGAGCAGTTCTTC.

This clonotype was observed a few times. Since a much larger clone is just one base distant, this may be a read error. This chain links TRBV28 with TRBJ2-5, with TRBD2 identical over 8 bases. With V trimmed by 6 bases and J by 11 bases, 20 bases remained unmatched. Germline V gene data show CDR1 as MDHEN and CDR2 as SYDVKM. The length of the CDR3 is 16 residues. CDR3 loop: CASSPGGTRAYNEQYF. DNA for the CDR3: TGTGCCAGCAGCCCCGGCGGGACTAGGGCCTACAATGAGCAGTACTTC.

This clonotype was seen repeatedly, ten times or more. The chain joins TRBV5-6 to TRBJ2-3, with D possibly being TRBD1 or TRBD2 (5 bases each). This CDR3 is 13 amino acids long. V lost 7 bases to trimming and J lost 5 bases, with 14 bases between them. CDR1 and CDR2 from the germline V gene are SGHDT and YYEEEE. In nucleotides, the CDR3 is TGTGCCAGCCAGTTGCAGGGAGAAGATACGCAGTATTTT. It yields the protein CASQLQGEDTQYF.

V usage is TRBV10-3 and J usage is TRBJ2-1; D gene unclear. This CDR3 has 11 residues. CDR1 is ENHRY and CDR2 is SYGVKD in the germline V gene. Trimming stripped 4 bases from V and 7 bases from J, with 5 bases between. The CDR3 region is CAISVQNEQFF. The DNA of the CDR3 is TGTGCCATCAGTGTCCAGAATGAGCAGTTCTTC.

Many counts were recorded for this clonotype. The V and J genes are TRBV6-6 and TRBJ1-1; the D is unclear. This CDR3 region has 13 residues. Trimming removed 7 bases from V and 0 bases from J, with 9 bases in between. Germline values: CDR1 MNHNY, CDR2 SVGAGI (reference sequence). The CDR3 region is CASTQILNTEAFF. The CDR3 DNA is TGTGCCAGCACTCAGATCTTGAACACTGAAGCTTTCTTT.

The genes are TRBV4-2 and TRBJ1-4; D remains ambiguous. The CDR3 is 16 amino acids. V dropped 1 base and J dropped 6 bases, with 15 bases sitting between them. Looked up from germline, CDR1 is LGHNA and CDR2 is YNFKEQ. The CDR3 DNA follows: TGTGCCAGCAGCCAAGTATCCGCCAGCGAGTATGAAAAACTGTTTTTT. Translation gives CASSQVSASEYEKLFF.

In DNA form, the CDR3 reads TGTGCCAGCAGTGACCAGGGGGCAGGCACAGATACGCAGTATTTT. As protein: CASSDQGAGTDTQYF. The V gene is TRBV6-1, the J gene TRBJ2-3, with 8 bases fitting TRBD1. The CDR3 has 15 residues. Germline-derived CDR1 and CDR2 are MNHNS and SASEGT. After removal of 3 bases from V and 1 base from J, the junction contained 3 bases not matched to a gene.

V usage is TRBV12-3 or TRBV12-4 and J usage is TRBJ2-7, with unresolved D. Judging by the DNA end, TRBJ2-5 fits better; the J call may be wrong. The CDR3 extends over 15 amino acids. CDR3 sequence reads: CASSLARLSGETQYF. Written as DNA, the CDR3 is TGTGCCAGCAGTTTAGCCCGACTTAGTGGGGAGACCCAGTACTTC.

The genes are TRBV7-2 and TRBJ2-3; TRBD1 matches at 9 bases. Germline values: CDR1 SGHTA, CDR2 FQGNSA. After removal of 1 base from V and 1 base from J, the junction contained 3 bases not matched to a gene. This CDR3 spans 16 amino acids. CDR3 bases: TGTGCCAGCAGCTTAGACACAGGGGGCGGCACAGATACGCAGTATTTT. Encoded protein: CASSLDTGGGTDTQYF.

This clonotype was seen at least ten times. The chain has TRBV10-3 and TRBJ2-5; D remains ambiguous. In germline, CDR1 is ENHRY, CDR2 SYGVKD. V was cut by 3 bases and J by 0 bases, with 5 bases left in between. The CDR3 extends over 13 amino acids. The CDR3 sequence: CAISELDQETQYF. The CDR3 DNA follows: TGTGCCATCAGTGAACTGGACCAAGAGACCCAGTACTTC.

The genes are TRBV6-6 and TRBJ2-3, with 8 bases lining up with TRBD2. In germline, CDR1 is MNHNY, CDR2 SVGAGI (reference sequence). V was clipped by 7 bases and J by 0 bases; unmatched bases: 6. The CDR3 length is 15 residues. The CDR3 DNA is TGTGCCAGCACCGCGGGAGGCTCTAGCACAGATACGCAGTATTTT. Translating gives CASTAGGSSTDTQYF.

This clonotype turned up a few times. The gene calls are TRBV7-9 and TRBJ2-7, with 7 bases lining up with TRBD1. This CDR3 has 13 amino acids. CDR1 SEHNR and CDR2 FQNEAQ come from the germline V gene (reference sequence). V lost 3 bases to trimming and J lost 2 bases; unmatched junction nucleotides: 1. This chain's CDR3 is CASSFRGTYEQYF. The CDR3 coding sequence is TGTGCCAGCAGCTTCAGGGGGACCTACGAGCAGTACTTC.

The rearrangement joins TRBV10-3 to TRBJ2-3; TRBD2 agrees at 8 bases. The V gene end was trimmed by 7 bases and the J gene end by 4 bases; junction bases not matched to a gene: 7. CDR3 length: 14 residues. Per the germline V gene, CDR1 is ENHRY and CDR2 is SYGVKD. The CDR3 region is CAIKGRAGADTQYF. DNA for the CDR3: TGTGCCATCAAGGGACGAGCGGGAGCAGATACGCAGTATTTT.

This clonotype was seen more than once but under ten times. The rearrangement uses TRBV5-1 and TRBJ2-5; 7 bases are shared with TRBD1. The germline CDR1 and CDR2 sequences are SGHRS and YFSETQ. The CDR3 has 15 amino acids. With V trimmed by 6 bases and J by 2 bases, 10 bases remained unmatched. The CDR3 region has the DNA TGCGCCAGCACCCCGGGACAGACGATTCAAGAGACCCAGTACTTC. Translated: CASTPGQTIQETQYF.

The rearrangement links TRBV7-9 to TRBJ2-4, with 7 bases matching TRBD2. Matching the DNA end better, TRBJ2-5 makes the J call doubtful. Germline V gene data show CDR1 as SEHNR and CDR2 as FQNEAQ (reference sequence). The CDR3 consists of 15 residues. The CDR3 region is CASSLAELARETQYF. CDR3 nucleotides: TGTGCCAGCAGCTTAGCAGAACTAGCGAGAGAGACCCAGTACTTC.

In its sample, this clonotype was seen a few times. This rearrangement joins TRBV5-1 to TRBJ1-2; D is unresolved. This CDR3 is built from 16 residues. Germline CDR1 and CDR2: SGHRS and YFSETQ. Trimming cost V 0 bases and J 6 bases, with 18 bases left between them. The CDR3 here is CASSLVTSSPSDGYTF. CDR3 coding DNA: TGCGCCAGCAGCTTGGTGACTTCAAGCCCGAGTGATGGCTACACCTTC. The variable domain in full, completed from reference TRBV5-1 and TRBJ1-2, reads KAGVTQTPRYLIKTRGQQVTLSCSPISGHRSVSWYQQTPGQGLQFLFEYFSETQRNKGNFPGRFSGRQFSNSRSEMNVSTLELGDSALYLCASSLVTSSPSDGYTFGSGTRLTVV.

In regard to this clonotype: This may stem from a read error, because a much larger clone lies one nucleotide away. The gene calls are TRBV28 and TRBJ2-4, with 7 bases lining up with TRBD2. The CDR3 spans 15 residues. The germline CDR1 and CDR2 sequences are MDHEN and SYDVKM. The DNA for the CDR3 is TGTACCAGCAGCCGGGGAGGGCCAAATCCGAACATTCAGTACTTC. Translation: CTSSRGGPNPNIQYF.

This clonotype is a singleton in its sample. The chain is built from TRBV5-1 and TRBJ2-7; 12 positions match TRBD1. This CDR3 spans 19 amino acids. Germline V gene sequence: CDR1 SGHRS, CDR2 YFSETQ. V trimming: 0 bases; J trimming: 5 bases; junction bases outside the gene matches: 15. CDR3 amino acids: CASSLDVSGQGAWCNEQYF. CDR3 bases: TGCGCCAGCAGCTTGGATGTCTCGGGACAGGGGGCATGGTGTAACGAGCAGTACTTC. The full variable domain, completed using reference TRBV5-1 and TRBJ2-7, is KAGVTQTPRYLIKTRGQQVTLSCSPISGHRSVSWYQQTPGQGLQFLFEYFSETQRNKGNFPGRFSGRQFSNSRSEMNVSTLELGDSALYLCASSLDVSGQGAWCNEQYFGPGTRLTVT.

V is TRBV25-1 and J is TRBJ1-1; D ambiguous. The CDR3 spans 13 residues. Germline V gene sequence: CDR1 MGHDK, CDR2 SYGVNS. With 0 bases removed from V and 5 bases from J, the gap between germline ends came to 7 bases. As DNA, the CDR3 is TGTGCCAGCAGTGAATATGGCAAGACTGAAGCTTTCTTT. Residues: CASSEYGKTEAFF.

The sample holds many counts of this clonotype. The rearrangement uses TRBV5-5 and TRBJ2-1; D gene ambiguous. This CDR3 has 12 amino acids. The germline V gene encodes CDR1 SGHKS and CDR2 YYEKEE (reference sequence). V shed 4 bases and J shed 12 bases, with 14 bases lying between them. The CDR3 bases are TGTGCCAGCAGCCTAGATTCCGCGCGGCAGTTCTTC. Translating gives CASSLDSARQFF. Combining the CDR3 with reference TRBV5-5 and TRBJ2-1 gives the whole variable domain DAGVTQSPTHLIKTRGQQVTLRCSPISGHKSVSWYQQVLGQGPQFIFQYYEKEERGRGNFPDRFSARQFPNYSSELNVNALLLGDSALYLCASSLDSARQFFGPGTRLTVL.

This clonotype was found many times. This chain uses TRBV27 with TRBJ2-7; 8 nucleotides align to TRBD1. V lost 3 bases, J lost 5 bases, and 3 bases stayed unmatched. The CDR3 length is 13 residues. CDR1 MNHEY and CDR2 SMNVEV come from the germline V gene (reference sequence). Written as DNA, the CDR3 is TGTGCCAGCAGTTTTAGGACAGGGAACGAGCAGTACTTC. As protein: CASSFRTGNEQYF.

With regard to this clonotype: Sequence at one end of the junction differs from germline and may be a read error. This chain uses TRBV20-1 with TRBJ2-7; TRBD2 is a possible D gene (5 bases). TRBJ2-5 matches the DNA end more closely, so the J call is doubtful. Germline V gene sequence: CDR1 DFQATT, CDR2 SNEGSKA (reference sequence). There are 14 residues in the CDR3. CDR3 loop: CSTRPGVLGETQYF. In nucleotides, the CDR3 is TGCAGTACTAGGCCGGGCGTTTTGGGAGAGACCCAGTACTTC.

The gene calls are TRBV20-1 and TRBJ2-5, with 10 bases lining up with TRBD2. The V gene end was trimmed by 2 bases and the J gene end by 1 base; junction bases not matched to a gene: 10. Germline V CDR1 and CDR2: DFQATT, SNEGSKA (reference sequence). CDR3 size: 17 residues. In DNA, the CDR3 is TGCAGTGCTAGACTACCCTTAGCGGGGGGCCTCCAAGAGACCCAGTACTTC. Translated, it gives CSARLPLAGGLQETQYF.

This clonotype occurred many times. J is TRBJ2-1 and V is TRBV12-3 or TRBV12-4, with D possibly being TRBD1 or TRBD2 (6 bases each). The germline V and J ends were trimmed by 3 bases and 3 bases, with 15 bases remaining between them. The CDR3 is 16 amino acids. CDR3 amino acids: CASSFSRGEGYNEQFF. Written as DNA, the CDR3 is TGTGCCAGCAGTTTTTCGAGGGGGGAAGGCTACAATGAGCAGTTCTTC.

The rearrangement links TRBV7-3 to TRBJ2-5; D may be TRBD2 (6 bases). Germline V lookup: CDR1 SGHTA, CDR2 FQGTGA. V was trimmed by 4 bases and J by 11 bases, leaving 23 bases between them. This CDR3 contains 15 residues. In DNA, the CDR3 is TGTGCCAGCAGCTCGGGGAGGTCCCCCTGGGGTGAGCAGTACTTC. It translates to CASSSGRSPWGEQYF. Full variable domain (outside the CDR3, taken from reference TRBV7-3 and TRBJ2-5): GAGVSQTPSNKVTEKGKYVELRCDPISGHTALYWYRQSLGQGPEFLIYFQGTGAADDSGLPNDRFFAVRPEGSVSTLKIQRTERGDSAVYLCASSSGRSPWGEQYFGPGTRLLVL.

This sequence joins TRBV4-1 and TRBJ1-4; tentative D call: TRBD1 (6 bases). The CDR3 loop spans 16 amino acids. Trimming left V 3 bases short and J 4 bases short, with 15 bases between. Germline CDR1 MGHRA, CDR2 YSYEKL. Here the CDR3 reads CASSHQMGGRNEKLFF. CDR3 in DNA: TGCGCCAGCAGCCACCAAATGGGGGGGCGTAATGAAAAACTGTTTTTT.